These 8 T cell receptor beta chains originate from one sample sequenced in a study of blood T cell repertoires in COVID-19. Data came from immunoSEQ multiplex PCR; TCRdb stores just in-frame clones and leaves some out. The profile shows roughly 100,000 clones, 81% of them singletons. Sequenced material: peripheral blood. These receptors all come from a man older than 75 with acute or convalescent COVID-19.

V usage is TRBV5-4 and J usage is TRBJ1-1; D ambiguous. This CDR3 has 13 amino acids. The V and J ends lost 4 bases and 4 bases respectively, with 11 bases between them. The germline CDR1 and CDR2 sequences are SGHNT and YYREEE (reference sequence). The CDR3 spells CASSKLPRTEAFF. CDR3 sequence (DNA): TGTGCCAGCAGCAAACTACCTCGCACTGAAGCTTTCTTT.

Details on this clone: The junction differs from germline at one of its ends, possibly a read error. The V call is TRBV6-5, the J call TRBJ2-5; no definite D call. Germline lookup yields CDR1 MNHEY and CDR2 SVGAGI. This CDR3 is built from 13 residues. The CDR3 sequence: CASSYSLMGPGNF. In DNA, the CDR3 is TGTGCCAGCAGTTACTCGTTAATGGGCCCTGGAAACTTC.

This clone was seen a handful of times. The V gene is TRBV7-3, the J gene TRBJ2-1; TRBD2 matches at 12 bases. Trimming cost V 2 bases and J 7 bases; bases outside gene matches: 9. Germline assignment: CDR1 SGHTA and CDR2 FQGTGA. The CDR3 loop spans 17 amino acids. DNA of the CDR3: TGTGCCAGCAGCTTATCTCCGACTAGCGGGAGCCCAAATGAGCAGTTCTTC. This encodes CASSLSPTSGSPNEQFF.

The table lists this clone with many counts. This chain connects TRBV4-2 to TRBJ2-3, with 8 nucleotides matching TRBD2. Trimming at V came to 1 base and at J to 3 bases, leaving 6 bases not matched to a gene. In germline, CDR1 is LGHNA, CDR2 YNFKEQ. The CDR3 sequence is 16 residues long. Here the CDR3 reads CASSQVPGGQTDTQYF. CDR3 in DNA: TGTGCCAGCAGCCAAGTCCCGGGGGGGCAGACAGATACGCAGTATTTT.

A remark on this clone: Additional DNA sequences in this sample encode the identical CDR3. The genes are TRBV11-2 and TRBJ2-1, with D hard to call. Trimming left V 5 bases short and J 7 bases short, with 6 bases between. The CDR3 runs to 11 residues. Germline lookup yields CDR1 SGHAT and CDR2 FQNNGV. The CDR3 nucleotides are TGTGCCAGCAGCCCGTTTAATGAGCAGTTCTTC. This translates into CASSPFNEQFF.

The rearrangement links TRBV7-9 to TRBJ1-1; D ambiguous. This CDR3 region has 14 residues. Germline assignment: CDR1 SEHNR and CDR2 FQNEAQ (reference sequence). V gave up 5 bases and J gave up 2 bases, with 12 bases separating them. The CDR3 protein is CASSPSRSNTEAFF. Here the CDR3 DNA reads TGTGCCAGCAGCCCAAGTAGGAGTAACACTGAAGCTTTCTTT.

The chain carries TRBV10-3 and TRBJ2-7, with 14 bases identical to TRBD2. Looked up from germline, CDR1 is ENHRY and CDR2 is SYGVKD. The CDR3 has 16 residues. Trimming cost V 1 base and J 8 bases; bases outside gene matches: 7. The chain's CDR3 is CAISELTSGRALKQYF. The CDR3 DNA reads TGTGCCATCAGTGAGTTGACTAGCGGGAGGGCTTTGAAGCAGTACTTC.

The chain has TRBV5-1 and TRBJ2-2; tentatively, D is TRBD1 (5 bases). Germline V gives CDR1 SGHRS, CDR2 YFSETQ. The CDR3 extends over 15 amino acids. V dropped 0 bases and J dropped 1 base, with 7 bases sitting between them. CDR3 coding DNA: TGCGCCAGCAGCTTGGCGACAGTGAACACCGGGGAGCTGTTTTTT. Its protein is CASSLATVNTGELFF.